The sequence of this TCR beta chain was determined in a study of T cells in Graves' hyperthyroidism and ophthalmopathy. No ophthalmopathy progression within 18 months constituted stable Graves' hyperthyroidism. Each patient was aged 18 to 65 and had newly diagnosed hyperthyroidism of under 2 months' duration. TCR beta CDR3 sequences were amplified from RNA transcripts. An initial round of RT-PCR targeting the TCR CDR3 relied on the HTBI primer set. TCRdb passed the multiplex PCR reads through MiXCR, listing each CDR3 protein once. Of about 540,000 distinct CDR3 sequences listed, about half are singletons. Broader study findings: It was a median about 6 months before onset that the model predicted ophthalmopathy. A model of 13 V-J pairs discriminated ophthalmopathy from stable hyperthyroidism.

10 amino acids form the CDR3, both terminal residues included. Germline V gene sequence: CDR1 SGHTA, CDR2 FQGNSA. Note on this clonotype: The target antigen is unknown. Because the CDR3 is missing its conserved closing phenylalanine or tryptophan, this is likely a read error. Because the CDR3's place on the DNA is in doubt, the DNA is left out and the CDR3 is given as listed by TCRdb.

This receptor was obtained from a woman aged 18 to 35 with Graves' hyperthyroidism. This chain links TRBV7-2 with TRBJ2-7. Sequencing input: peripheral blood or thyroid tissue (not recorded which). The CDR3 protein is CASSLAGVNT.